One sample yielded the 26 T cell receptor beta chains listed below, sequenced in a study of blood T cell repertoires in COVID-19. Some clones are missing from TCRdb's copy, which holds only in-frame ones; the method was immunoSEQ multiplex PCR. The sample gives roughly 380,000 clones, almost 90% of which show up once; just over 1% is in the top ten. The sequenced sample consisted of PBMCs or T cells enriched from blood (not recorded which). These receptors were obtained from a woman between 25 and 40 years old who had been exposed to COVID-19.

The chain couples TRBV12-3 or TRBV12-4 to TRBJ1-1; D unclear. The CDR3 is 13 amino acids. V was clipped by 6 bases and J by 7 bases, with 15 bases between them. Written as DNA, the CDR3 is TGTGCCAGCAGCTCCGCGGGGTCGGGTGAAGCTTTCTTT. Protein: CASSSAGSGEAFF.

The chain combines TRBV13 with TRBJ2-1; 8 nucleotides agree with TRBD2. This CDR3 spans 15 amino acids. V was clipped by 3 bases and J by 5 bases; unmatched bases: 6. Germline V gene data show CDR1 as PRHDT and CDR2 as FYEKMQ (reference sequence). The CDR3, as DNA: TGTGCCAGCAGCTTCGAGCGGGAGAGCAACAATGAGCAGTTCTTC. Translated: CASSFERESNNEQFF.

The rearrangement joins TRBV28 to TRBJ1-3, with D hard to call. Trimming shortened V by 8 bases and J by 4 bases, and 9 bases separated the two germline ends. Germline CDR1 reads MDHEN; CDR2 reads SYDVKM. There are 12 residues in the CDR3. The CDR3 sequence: CASAVTGNTIYF. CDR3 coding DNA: TGTGCCAGCGCCGTAACAGGAAACACCATATATTTT.

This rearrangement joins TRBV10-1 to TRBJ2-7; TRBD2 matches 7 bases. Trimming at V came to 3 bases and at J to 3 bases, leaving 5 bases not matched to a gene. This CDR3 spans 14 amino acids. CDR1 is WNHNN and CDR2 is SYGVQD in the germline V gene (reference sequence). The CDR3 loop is CASSEGAGDYEQYF. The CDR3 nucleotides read TGCGCCAGCAGTGAAGGCGCGGGAGACTACGAGCAGTACTTC.

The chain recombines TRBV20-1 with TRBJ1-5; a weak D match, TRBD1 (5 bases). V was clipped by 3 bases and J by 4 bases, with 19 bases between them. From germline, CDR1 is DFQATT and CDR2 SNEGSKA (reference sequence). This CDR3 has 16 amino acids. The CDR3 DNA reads TGCAGTGCTAGTTCTCCGCAGGGATCTAGGAATCAGCCCCAGCATTTT. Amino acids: CSASSPQGSRNQPQHF.

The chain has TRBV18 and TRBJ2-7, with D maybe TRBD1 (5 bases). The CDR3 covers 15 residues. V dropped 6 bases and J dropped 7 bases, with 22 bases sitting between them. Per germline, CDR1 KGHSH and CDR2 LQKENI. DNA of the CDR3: TGTGCCAGCTCCCCGAAGGAAGGGGAAGTGGGTGAGCAGTACTTC. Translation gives CASSPKEGEVGEQYF.

CDR3 amino acids: CASSPRAQRTEAFF. In DNA, the CDR3 is TGTGCCAGCAGTCCCCGGGCCCAGCGGACTGAAGCTTTCTTT. The chain uses TRBV28 and TRBJ1-1; D gene uncertain. V gave up 5 bases and J gave up 5 bases, with 15 bases separating them. The germline V gene has CDR1 MDHEN and CDR2 SYDVKM. The CDR3 runs to 14 residues.

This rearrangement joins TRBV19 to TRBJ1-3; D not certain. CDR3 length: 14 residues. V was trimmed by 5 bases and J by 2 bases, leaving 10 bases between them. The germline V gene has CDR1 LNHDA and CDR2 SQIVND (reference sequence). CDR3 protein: CASSGLAAGNTIYF. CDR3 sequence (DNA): TGTGCCAGTAGTGGGCTGGCAGCTGGAAACACCATATATTTT.

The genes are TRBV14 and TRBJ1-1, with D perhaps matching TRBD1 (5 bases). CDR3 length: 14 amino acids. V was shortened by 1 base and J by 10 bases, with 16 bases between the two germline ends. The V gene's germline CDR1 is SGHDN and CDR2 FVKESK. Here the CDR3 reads CASSQGRGSAPAFF. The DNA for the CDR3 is TGTGCCAGCAGCCAAGGACGGGGGTCAGCGCCAGCTTTCTTT.

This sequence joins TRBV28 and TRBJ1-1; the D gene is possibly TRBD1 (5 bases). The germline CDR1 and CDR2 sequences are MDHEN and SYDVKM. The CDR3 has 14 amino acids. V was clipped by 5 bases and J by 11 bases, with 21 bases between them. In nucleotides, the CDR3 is TGTGCCAGCAGTCCAGGGAGGTCTGGTGTTCGGGCTTTCTTT. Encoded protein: CASSPGRSGVRAFF.

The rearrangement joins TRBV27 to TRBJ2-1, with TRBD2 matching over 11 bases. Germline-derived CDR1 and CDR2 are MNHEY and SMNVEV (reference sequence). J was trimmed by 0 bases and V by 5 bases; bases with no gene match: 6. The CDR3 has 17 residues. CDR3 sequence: CASSPSLAGGSYNEQFF. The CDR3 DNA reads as TGTGCCAGCAGTCCCAGCCTAGCGGGGGGCTCCTACAATGAGCAGTTCTTC.

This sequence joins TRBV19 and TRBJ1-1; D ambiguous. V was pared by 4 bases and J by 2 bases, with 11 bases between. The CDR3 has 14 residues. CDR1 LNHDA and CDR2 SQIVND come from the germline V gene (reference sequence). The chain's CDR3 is CASSRDRVNTEAFF. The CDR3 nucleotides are TGTGCCAGTAGTAGAGACCGGGTTAACACTGAAGCTTTCTTT. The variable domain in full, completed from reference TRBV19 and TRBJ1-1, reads DGGITQSPKYLFRKEGQNVTLSCEQNLNHDAMYWYRQDPGQGLRLIYYSQIVNDFQKGDIAEGYSVSREKKESFPLTVTSAQKNPTAFYLCASSRDRVNTEAFFGQGTRLTVV.

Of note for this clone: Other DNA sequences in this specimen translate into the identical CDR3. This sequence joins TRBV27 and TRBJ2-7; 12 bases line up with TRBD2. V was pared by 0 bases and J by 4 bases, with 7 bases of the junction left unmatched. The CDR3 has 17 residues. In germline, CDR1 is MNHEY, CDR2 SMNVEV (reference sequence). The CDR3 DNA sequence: TGTGCCAGCAGTTTATCGGGGACTAGCGGGTCGACGTACGAGCAGTACTTC. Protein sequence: CASSLSGTSGSTYEQYF.

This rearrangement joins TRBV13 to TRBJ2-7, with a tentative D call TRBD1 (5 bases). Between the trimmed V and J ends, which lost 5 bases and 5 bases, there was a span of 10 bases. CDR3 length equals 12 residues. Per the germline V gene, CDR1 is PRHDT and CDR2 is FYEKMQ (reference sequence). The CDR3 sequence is CASSGALNEQYF. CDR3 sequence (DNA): TGTGCCAGCAGCGGGGCACTGAACGAGCAGTACTTC. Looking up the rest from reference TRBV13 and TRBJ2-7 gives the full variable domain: AAGVIQSPRHLIKEKRETATLKCYPIPRHDTVYWYQQGPGQDPQFLISFYEKMQSDKGSIPDRFSAQQFSDYHSELNMSSLELGDSALYFCASSGALNEQYFGPGTRLTVT.

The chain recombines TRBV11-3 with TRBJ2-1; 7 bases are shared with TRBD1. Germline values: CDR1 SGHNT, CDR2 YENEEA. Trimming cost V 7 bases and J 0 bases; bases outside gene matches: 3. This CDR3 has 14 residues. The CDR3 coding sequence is TGTGCCAGCATCCGGGACAGCTCCTACAATGAGCAGTTCTTC. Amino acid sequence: CASIRDSSYNEQFF.

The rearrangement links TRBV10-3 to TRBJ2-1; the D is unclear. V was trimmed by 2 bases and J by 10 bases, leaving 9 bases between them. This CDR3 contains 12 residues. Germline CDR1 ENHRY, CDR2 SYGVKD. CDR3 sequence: CAISESVREQFF. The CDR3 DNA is TGTGCCATCAGTGAGAGTGTACGGGAGCAGTTCTTC.

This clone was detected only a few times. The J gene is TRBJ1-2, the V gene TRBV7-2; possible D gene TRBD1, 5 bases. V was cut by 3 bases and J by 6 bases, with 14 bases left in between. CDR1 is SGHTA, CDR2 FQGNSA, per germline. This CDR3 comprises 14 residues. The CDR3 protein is CASSFFIREDGYTF. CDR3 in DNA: TGTGCCAGCAGCTTTTTTATCAGGGAGGATGGCTACACCTTC.

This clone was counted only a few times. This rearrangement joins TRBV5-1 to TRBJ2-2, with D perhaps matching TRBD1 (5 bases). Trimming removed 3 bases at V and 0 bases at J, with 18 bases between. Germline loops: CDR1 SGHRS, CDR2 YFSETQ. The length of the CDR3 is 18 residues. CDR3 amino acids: CASSSSSTTVANTGELFF. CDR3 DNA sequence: TGCGCCAGCAGCTCCTCCTCCACGACAGTCGCGAACACCGGGGAGCTGTTTTTT.

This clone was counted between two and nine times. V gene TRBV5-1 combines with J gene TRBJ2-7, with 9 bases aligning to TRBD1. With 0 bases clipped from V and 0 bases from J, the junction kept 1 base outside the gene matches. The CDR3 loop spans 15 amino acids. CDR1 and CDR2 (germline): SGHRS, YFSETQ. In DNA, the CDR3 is TGCGCCAGCAGCTTGGAGACAGGGGGCTCCTACGAGCAGTACTTC. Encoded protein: CASSLETGGSYEQYF. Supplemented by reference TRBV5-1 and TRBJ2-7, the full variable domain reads KAGVTQTPRYLIKTRGQQVTLSCSPISGHRSVSWYQQTPGQGLQFLFEYFSETQRNKGNFPGRFSGRQFSNSRSEMNVSTLELGDSALYLCASSLETGGSYEQYFGPGTRLTVT.

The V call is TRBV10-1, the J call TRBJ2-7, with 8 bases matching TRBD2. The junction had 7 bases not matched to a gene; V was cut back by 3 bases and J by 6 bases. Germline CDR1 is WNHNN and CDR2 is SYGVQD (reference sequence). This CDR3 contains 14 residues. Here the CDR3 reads CASSDLGLAGEQYF. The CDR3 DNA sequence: TGCGCCAGCAGTGACCTCGGACTAGCTGGCGAGCAGTACTTC.

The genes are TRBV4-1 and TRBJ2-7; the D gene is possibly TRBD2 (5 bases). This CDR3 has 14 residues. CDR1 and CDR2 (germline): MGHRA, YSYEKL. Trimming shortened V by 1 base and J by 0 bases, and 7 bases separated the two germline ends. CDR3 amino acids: CASSQGTPSYEQYF. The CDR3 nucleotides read TGCGCCAGCAGCCAAGGGACTCCCTCCTACGAGCAGTACTTC.

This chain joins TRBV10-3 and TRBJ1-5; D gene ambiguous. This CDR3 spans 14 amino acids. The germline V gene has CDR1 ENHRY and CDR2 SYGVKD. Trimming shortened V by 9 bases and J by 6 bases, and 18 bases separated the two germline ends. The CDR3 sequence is CAISTGLIGQPQHF. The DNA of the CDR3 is TGTGCCATTTCGACCGGACTAATCGGTCAGCCCCAGCATTTT.

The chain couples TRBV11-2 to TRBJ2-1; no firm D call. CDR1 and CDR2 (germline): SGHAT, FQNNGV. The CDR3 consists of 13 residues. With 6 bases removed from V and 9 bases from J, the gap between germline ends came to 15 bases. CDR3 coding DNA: TGTGCCAGCAGTCCCCAGATCCCACGTGAGCAGTTCTTC. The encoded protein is CASSPQIPREQFF.

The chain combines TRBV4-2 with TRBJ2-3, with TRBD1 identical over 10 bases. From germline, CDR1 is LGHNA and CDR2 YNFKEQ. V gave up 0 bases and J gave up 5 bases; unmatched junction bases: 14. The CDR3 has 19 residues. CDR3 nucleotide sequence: TGTGCCAGCAGCCAAGAGGCCCCGGGACAGGGGACCTTTCTAGATACGCAGTATTTT. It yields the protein CASSQEAPGQGTFLDTQYF.

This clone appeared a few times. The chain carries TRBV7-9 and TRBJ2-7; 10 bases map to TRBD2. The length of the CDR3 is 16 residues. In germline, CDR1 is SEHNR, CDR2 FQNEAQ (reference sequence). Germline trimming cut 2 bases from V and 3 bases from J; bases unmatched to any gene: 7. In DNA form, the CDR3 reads TGTGCCAGCAGCTTACTAGCGGGAGAATATATCTACGAGCAGTACTTC. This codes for CASSLLAGEYIYEQYF.

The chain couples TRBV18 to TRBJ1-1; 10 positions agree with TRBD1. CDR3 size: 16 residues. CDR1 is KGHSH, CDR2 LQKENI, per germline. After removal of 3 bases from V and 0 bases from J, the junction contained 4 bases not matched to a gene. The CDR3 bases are TGTGCCAGCTCACCTTCTGACAGGGGGCTGAACACTGAAGCTTTCTTT. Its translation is CASSPSDRGLNTEAFF.